This entry lists 25 T cell receptor beta chains sequenced from one sample in a study of blood T cell repertoires in COVID-19. Libraries were prepared by immunoSEQ multiplex PCR; TCRdb keeps only in-frame clonotypes and omits some of them. Counted here are 250,000 to 350,000 clones, 86% occurring once; the ten biggest clones make up around 3%. Sample: peripheral blood. The origin of the receptors is a woman younger than 45 with active or convalescent COVID-19.

This rearrangement joins TRBV5-1 to TRBJ1-1, with D possibly being TRBD1 (6 bases). CDR3 length: 14 amino acids. V lost 6 bases and J 3 bases, leaving 15 bases between the germline ends. Germline V gene data show CDR1 as SGHRS and CDR2 as YFSETQ. CDR3 sequence (DNA): TGCGCCAGCAAGGGGGGGTCGGGGTACACTGAAGCTTTCTTT. As protein: CASKGGSGYTEAFF.

The V call is TRBV5-4, the J call TRBJ1-6; no definite D call. This CDR3 has 17 amino acids. Looked up from germline, CDR1 is SGHNT and CDR2 is YYREEE (reference sequence). The germline V and J ends were trimmed by 4 bases and 7 bases, with 21 bases remaining between them. CDR3 in amino acids: CASSRDSPNKVNSPLHF. CDR3 in DNA: TGTGCCAGCAGCCGGGATTCCCCAAACAAGGTCAATTCACCCCTCCACTTT.

The V gene is TRBV30, the J gene TRBJ1-2; a possible D gene is TRBD1 (6 bases). V shed 8 bases and J shed 3 bases, with 16 bases lying between them. Per the germline V gene, CDR1 is GTSNPN and CDR2 is SVGIG (reference sequence). The CDR3 loop spans 13 amino acids. As DNA, the CDR3 is TGTGCCGCCCGAAGGGGACACGACTATGGCTACACCTTC. Protein sequence: CAARRGHDYGYTF.

This clone was observed a few times. The chain carries TRBV6-1 and TRBJ2-3; TRBD1 matches 7 bases. The CDR3 has 14 residues. From germline, CDR1 is MNHNS and CDR2 SASEGT. J gave up 5 bases and V 3 bases, and 5 bases lay outside the gene matches. The CDR3 region is CASSDRAGGDTQYF. The CDR3 bases are TGTGCCAGCAGTGATCGAGCAGGGGGAGATACGCAGTATTTT.

The V call is TRBV3-1 (or the pseudogene TRBV3-2), the J call TRBJ2-7, with 7 nucleotides matching TRBD2. Trimming cost V 0 bases and J 5 bases; bases outside gene matches: 13. Germline-derived CDR1 and CDR2 are LGHDT and YNNKEL (reference sequence). This CDR3 comprises 17 residues. The CDR3 reads CASSQERPGGPADEQYF. Written as DNA, the CDR3 is TGTGCCAGCAGCCAAGAGCGGCCGGGGGGTCCAGCCGACGAGCAGTACTTC.

This sequence joins TRBV4-3 and TRBJ2-3; 8 nucleotides align to TRBD2. J was trimmed by 2 bases and V by 6 bases; bases with no gene match: 7. This CDR3 spans 15 amino acids. CDR1 is LGHNA, CDR2 YSLEER, per germline. The CDR3, as DNA: TGCGCCAGCAGTGCCAGCGGGGGAGACACAGATACGCAGTATTTT. It is translated as CASSASGGDTDTQYF.

This sequence joins TRBV7-2 and TRBJ1-5; no clear D. The CDR3 covers 15 residues. V was shortened by 1 base and J by 5 bases, with 12 bases between the two germline ends. Germline CDR1 SGHTA, CDR2 FQGNSA. The CDR3 reads CASSLGPSVDQPQHF. CDR3 DNA sequence: TGTGCCAGCAGCTTAGGTCCGTCGGTCGATCAGCCCCAGCATTTT.

The rearrangement uses TRBV6-5 and TRBJ1-1, with D tentatively TRBD1 (6 bases). Looked up from germline, CDR1 is MNHEY and CDR2 is SVGAGI. V dropped 2 bases and J dropped 4 bases, with 17 bases sitting between them. The CDR3 is 16 amino acids. The CDR3 spells CASSYNSDSGSTEAFF. CDR3 in DNA: TGTGCCAGCAGTTACAATTCGGACAGTGGAAGCACTGAAGCTTTCTTT.

The rearrangement links TRBV3-1 (or the pseudogene TRBV3-2) to TRBJ1-4; no definite D call. V was trimmed by 0 bases and J by 0 bases, leaving 17 bases between them. The length of the CDR3 is 19 residues. Germline lookup yields CDR1 LGHDT and CDR2 YNNKEL (reference sequence). The CDR3 reads CASSQDTRRRLATNEKLFF. CDR3 coding DNA: TGTGCCAGCAGCCAAGACACGCGACGGAGGCTTGCAACTAATGAAAAACTGTTTTTT.

In its sample, this clone was seen once. The chain uses TRBV5-1 and TRBJ2-5; 15 bases map to TRBD2. The CDR3 totals 18 residues. The germline V gene has CDR1 SGHRS and CDR2 YFSETQ. The ends lost 3 bases at V and 2 bases at J; junction bases unmatched: 8. CDR3 residues: CASSSPGLAGGRQETQYF. In nucleotides, the CDR3 is TGCGCCAGCAGCTCCCCGGGACTAGCGGGGGGCCGTCAAGAGACCCAGTACTTC.

V and J are TRBV30 and TRBJ2-6; 8 bases are a match to TRBD1. The germline CDR1 and CDR2 sequences are GTSNPN and SVGIG (reference sequence). The CDR3 consists of 16 residues. The trim removed 4 bases at V and 3 bases at J, leaving 8 bases unmatched. CDR3 region: CAWMRTGLVGANVLTF. CDR3 DNA: TGTGCCTGGATGAGGACAGGGCTTGTTGGGGCCAACGTCCTGACTTTC.

The chain couples TRBV4-3 to TRBJ1-1, with TRBD1 identical over 7 bases. The CDR3 contains 16 residues. CDR1 is LGHNA, CDR2 YSLEER, per germline. J was trimmed by 6 bases and V by 1 base; bases with no gene match: 11. The DNA for the CDR3 is TGCGCCAGCAGCCAAGGGGCCGACAGGGTGATCGCTGAAGCTTTCTTT. Protein: CASSQGADRVIAEAFF.

V gene TRBV5-1 combines with J gene TRBJ2-5, with 9 bases that match TRBD1. This CDR3 is 15 amino acids long. V shed 4 bases, J shed 2 bases, and the junction held 6 bases outside the gene matches. Germline V CDR1 and CDR2: SGHRS, YFSETQ. CDR3 sequence: CASSPGQGIQETQYF. DNA of the CDR3: TGCGCCAGCAGCCCAGGACAGGGGATTCAAGAGACCCAGTACTTC.

The chain couples TRBV4-1 to TRBJ1-1; 8 bases fit TRBD1. J lost 2 bases, V lost 0 bases, and 5 bases had no gene match. Per the germline V gene, CDR1 is MGHRA and CDR2 is YSYEKL. The CDR3 has 16 amino acids. CDR3 amino acids: CASSQETGAINTEAFF. In DNA form, the CDR3 reads TGCGCCAGCAGCCAAGAGACAGGGGCGATTAACACTGAAGCTTTCTTT.

The V and J genes are TRBV5-4 and TRBJ1-4; TRBD1 might be the D (5 bases). The CDR3 loop spans 15 amino acids. The germline CDR1 and CDR2 sequences are SGHNT and YYREEE (reference sequence). Trimming removed 4 bases from V and 8 bases from J, with 18 bases in between. The CDR3, as DNA: TGTGCCAGCAGCCGTGATGGGGCGGGGGGAGAAAAACTGTTTTTT. It encodes CASSRDGAGGEKLFF.

Regarding this clone: This CDR3 is also generated by other DNA sequences in the sample. The chain links TRBV30 to TRBJ1-1; D gene ambiguous. V was pared by 0 bases and J by 0 bases, with 8 bases between. The CDR3 consists of 14 residues. Germline V lookup: CDR1 GTSNPN, CDR2 SVGIG (reference sequence). This CDR3 is CAWSVNSLNTEAFF. The CDR3 bases are TGTGCCTGGAGTGTAAACAGTTTGAACACTGAAGCTTTCTTT.

This rearrangement joins TRBV9 to TRBJ1-5; D may be TRBD1 (6 bases). Trimming left V 4 bases short and J 14 bases short, with 22 bases between. The CDR3 totals 14 residues. CDR1 is SGDLS and CDR2 is YYNGEE in the germline V gene. The CDR3 DNA reads as TGTGCCAGCAGCCAGTGGCAGGGGAAAGGGCCGGAGCATTTT. This gives the protein CASSQWQGKGPEHF.

The chain employs TRBV6-6 and TRBJ2-3, with 9 bases identical to TRBD2. CDR3 length equals 16 residues. With V trimmed by 4 bases and J by 2 bases, 7 bases remained unmatched. Germline V gene data show CDR1 as MNHNY and CDR2 as SVGAGI (reference sequence). The CDR3 DNA follows: TGTGCCAGCAGTTCCCGACTAGCGGCCACCACAGATACGCAGTATTTT. It codes for CASSSRLAATTDTQYF.

The sample holds a few counts of this clone. This rearrangement joins TRBV7-9 to TRBJ2-7; perhaps TRBD1 as D (6 bases). This CDR3 has 13 amino acids. CDR1 is SEHNR, CDR2 FQNEAQ, per germline (reference sequence). Between the trimmed V and J ends, which lost 11 bases and 2 bases, there was a span of 16 bases. CDR3: CAVQTGTPYEQYF. CDR3 nucleotides: TGTGCCGTACAAACCGGGACACCCTACGAGCAGTACTTC.

The V and J genes are TRBV10-3 and TRBJ2-2; the match to TRBD2 covers 9 bases. Germline loops: CDR1 ENHRY, CDR2 SYGVKD. There are 15 residues in the CDR3. Unmatched junction bases numbered 2, after V lost 2 bases and J lost 4 bases. The CDR3 coding sequence is TGTGCCATCAGTGAGGGGGGACTAGCCACCGGGGAGCTGTTTTTT. This translates into CAISEGGLATGELFF.

This sequence joins TRBV7-2 and TRBJ2-1, with D tentatively TRBD2 (7 bases). Germline assignment: CDR1 SGHTA and CDR2 FQGNSA. This CDR3 region has 14 residues. Trimming stripped 0 bases from V and 6 bases from J, with 9 bases between. CDR3 sequence (DNA): TGTGCCAGCAGCTTAGCGGGGGGGCTCAATGAGCAGTTCTTC. Translated, it gives CASSLAGGLNEQFF.

The V and J genes are TRBV2 and TRBJ1-6; D is ambiguous. From germline, CDR1 is SNHLY and CDR2 FYNNEI. This CDR3 region has 13 residues. V lost 1 base to trimming and J lost 7 bases, with 5 bases between them. Written as DNA, the CDR3 is TGTGCCAGCAGTGAAGACTCGAATTCACCCCTCCACTTT. Translated, it gives CASSEDSNSPLHF. The complete variable domain, with remaining parts taken from reference TRBV2 and TRBJ1-6, reads EPEVTQTPSHQVTQMGQEVILRCVPISNHLYFYWYRQILGQKVEFLVSFYNNEISEKSEIFDDQFSVERPDGSNFTLKIRSTKLEDSAMYFCASSEDSNSPLHFGNGTRLTVT.

The chain employs TRBV9 and TRBJ2-1; TRBD2 matches at 7 bases. Germline loops: CDR1 SGDLS, CDR2 YYNGEE. The CDR3 loop spans 17 amino acids. The J segment lost 0 bases and the V segment lost 0 bases, leaving 6 bases of the junction unmatched. The CDR3 DNA sequence: TGTGCCAGCAGCGTAGCGGGGGGACCCAGCTCCTACAATGAGCAGTTCTTC. Its translation is CASSVAGGPSSYNEQFF.

The CDR3 coding sequence is TGCAGCGTTGAAGTCAGGGGGGCCGGCTATAATTCACCCCTCCACTTT. It codes for CSVEVRGAGYNSPLHF. The chain uses TRBV29-1 and TRBJ1-6; TRBD1 matches at 7 bases. With V trimmed by 1 base and J by 3 bases, 6 bases remained unmatched. This CDR3 is built from 16 residues. Germline lookup yields CDR1 SQVTM and CDR2 ANQGSEA.

The CDR3 DNA reads as TGTGCCAGCAGCTCATGGGGGGACACTGAAGCTTTCTTT. Translating gives CASSSWGDTEAFF. The chain joins TRBV7-9 to TRBJ1-1; D may be TRBD1 (5 bases). The CDR3 is 13 residues long. V was cut by 4 bases and J by 3 bases, with 9 bases left in between. Per the germline V gene, CDR1 is SEHNR and CDR2 is FQNEAQ (reference sequence).